Here is one T cell receptor beta chain with its context. The antigen is unknown. This record belongs to a study of vaccination and CD4 T cells after COVID-19. CDR3 length equals 20 residues. Treatment in this sample: approximately nine-day PBMC culture with coronavirus spike peptide pools or control peptides (ViraFEST assay). CD4+ T cells that had been cultured provided DNA sequenced with the Oncomine TCR Beta short-read assay. TCRdb processed the PCR reads anew with MiXCR; each CDR3 protein has one entry. The data show roughly 13,000 distinct CDR3 sequences, with around 62% seen just once and more than 10% held by the top ten.

V and J are TRBV12-2 and TRBJ2-6; the D call TRBD1 from the table was never checked on the DNA. TRBV12-2 is a known pseudogene. The sample was CD4+ T cells from blood, cultured in vitro. The receptor's source is a human donor who had recovered from COVID-19. The CDR3: CASRLEGQRELPSGANVLTF. DNA of the CDR3: TGTGCAAGTCGCTTAGAGGGACAGAGGGAGTTACCCTCTGGGGCCAACGTCCTGACTTTC.